Listed here are 16 T cell receptor beta chains from one sample, sequenced in a study of blood T cell repertoires in COVID-19. Produced via immunoSEQ multiplex PCR; TCRdb's table is partial and in-frame only. The sample comprises about 68,000 clones, approximately 83% of which are singletons, and approximately 1.4% rests with the top ten. The sequenced sample consisted of peripheral blood. These receptors were taken from a woman aged 55-70 years with acute or convalescent COVID-19.

The genes are TRBV2 and TRBJ1-2; a weak D match, TRBD1 (5 bases). V was trimmed by 7 bases and J by 6 bases, leaving 18 bases between them. CDR1 and CDR2 from the germline V gene are SNHLY and FYNNEI. The CDR3 has 14 amino acids. The CDR3 spells CASTSGTPLHGYTF. CDR3 DNA: TGTGCCAGCACTTCCGGGACTCCTCTCCATGGCTACACCTTC.

V gene TRBV5-6 combines with J gene TRBJ2-3; 8 bases are shared with TRBD2. Looked up from germline, CDR1 is SGHDT and CDR2 is YYEEEE. The CDR3 sequence is 16 residues long. J gave up 4 bases and V 3 bases, and 10 bases lay outside the gene matches. The CDR3 DNA reads TGTGCCAGCAGCTGGAACGGCGGGAGGTACGCAGATACGCAGTATTTT. This sequence encodes CASSWNGGRYADTQYF.

This clone was counted many times. V is TRBV4-1 and J is TRBJ1-4; TRBD1 agrees at 7 bases. Germline-derived CDR1 and CDR2 are MGHRA and YSYEKL. V gave up 4 bases and J gave up 4 bases; unmatched junction bases: 9. CDR3 length: 16 residues. CDR3 coding DNA: TGCGCCAGCAGCCTACAGCCGGGACAGAATAATGAAAAACTGTTTTTT. This encodes CASSLQPGQNNEKLFF.

A single count supports this clone. The chain couples TRBV23-1 to TRBJ2-7; the D gene is possibly TRBD1 (6 bases). TRBV23-1 is noted as an ORF with a role that remains uncertain. The ends were cut back, 0 bases at V and 0 bases at J, with 12 bases in the middle. This CDR3 has 16 amino acids. The CDR3 protein is CASSQSIGGHSYEQYF. In DNA, the CDR3 is TGCGCCAGCAGTCAATCAATTGGGGGCCACTCCTACGAGCAGTACTTC.

This clone is a singleton in its sample. The chain employs TRBV9 and TRBJ2-7; 9 nucleotides line up with TRBD1. This CDR3 is 14 amino acids long. J was trimmed by 2 bases and V by 4 bases; bases with no gene match: 4. Germline V gene sequence: CDR1 SGDLS, CDR2 YYNGEE. Written as DNA, the CDR3 is TGTGCCAGCAGCTTAAGACAGGGGGCCTACGAGCAGTACTTC. Translated: CASSLRQGAYEQYF.

This clone occurred a few times. J is TRBJ1-5 and V is TRBV6-5; 7 positions agree with TRBD1. CDR1 and CDR2 (germline): MNHEY, SVGAGI. The CDR3 length is 14 residues. The trim removed 6 bases at V and 6 bases at J, leaving 8 bases unmatched. CDR3 sequence (DNA): TGTGCCAGCAGGACCGGACAGGCCTCTCAGCCCCAGCATTTT. Residues: CASRTGQASQPQHF.

This clone was detected only once. The chain couples TRBV5-6 to TRBJ2-1; D gene unclear. The CDR3 runs to 11 residues. The ends were cut back, 2 bases at V and 11 bases at J, with 8 bases in the middle. Germline loops: CDR1 SGHDT, CDR2 YYEEEE. The CDR3: CASSFSNQQFF. In nucleotides, the CDR3 is TGTGCCAGCAGCTTCTCTAATCAGCAGTTCTTC.

The CDR3 DNA is TGCAGCGTTGAAGGCGGTTTTGGAAACACCATATATTTT. Encoded protein: CSVEGGFGNTIYF. This sequence joins TRBV29-1 and TRBJ1-3; no clear D gene. Germline V gene lookup returns CDR1 SQVTM and CDR2 ANQGSEA. Trimming took off 1 base at V and 3 bases at J, with 7 bases between the two ends. The CDR3 has 13 amino acids. Full variable domain (rest looked up from reference TRBV29-1 and TRBJ1-3): SAVISQKPSRDICQRGTSLTIQCQVDSQVTMMFWYRQQPGQSLTLIATANQGSEATYESGFVIDKFPISRPNLTFSTLTVSNMSPEDSSIYLCSVEGGFGNTIYFGEGSWLTVV.

The chain carries TRBV6-5 and TRBJ1-1; D uncertain. CDR1 and CDR2 from the germline V gene are MNHEY and SVGAGI. CDR3 length: 15 amino acids. V lost 0 bases to trimming and J lost 0 bases, with 8 bases between them. CDR3 coding DNA: TGTGCCAGCAGTTACTCGAGGCTTTTGAACACTGAAGCTTTCTTT. Encoded protein: CASSYSRLLNTEAFF.

The chain employs TRBV6-1 and TRBJ2-5; 13 bases line up with TRBD2. V shed 3 bases, J shed 2 bases, and the junction held 6 bases outside the gene matches. The CDR3 spans 17 residues. The V gene's germline CDR1 is MNHNS and CDR2 SASEGT. In DNA form, the CDR3 reads TGTGCCAGCAGTGAGAGGACTAGCGGGGGACGACAAGAGACCCAGTACTTC. Amino acids: CASSERTSGGRQETQYF.

The chain couples TRBV6-5 to TRBJ1-1, with D possibly matching TRBD1 (6 bases). V was clipped by 2 bases and J by 0 bases, with 13 bases between them. Germline CDR1 reads MNHEY; CDR2 reads SVGAGI. The CDR3 is made up of 16 amino acids. The CDR3 DNA follows: TGTGCCAGCAGTTACCGACAGGAACCGATGAACACTGAAGCTTTCTTT. The encoded protein is CASSYRQEPMNTEAFF.

CDR3 DNA sequence: TGTGCCAGCAGCGGATACAGGGCAGGCACTGAAGCTTTCTTT. This sequence encodes CASSGYRAGTEAFF. V is TRBV9 and J is TRBJ1-1; D might be TRBD1 (6 bases). V gave up 3 bases and J gave up 4 bases, with 13 bases separating them. Germline V lookup: CDR1 SGDLS, CDR2 YYNGEE. The CDR3 totals 14 residues.

This sequence joins TRBV7-8 and TRBJ1-2; 9 nucleotides line up with TRBD1. V lost 0 bases, J lost 2 bases, and 4 bases stayed unmatched. This CDR3 has 16 residues. Germline V gene lookup returns CDR1 SGHVS and CDR2 FQNEAQ. The chain's CDR3 is CASSLAGTGQNYGYTF. In DNA, the CDR3 is TGTGCCAGCAGCTTAGCCGGGACAGGGCAGAACTATGGCTACACCTTC.

The genes are TRBV19 and TRBJ1-1, with TRBD1 identical over 10 bases. The CDR3 length is 15 residues. Looked up from germline, CDR1 is LNHDA and CDR2 is SQIVND (reference sequence). The J segment lost 5 bases and the V segment lost 1 base, leaving 4 bases of the junction unmatched. CDR3 in DNA: TGTGCCAGTAGTATAGCTCGGACAGGGGGGACTGAAGCTTTCTTT. Translation gives CASSIARTGGTEAFF. The full variable domain, with the rest looked up from reference TRBV19 and TRBJ1-1, is DGGITQSPKYLFRKEGQNVTLSCEQNLNHDAMYWYRQDPGQGLRLIYYSQIVNDFQKGDIAEGYSVSREKKESFPLTVTSAQKNPTAFYLCASSIARTGGTEAFFGQGTRLTVV.

The rearrangement links TRBV5-1 to TRBJ2-7; 9 bases agree with TRBD1. The CDR3 extends over 14 amino acids. With V trimmed by 4 bases and J by 1 base, 3 bases remained unmatched. Germline V gene data show CDR1 as SGHRS and CDR2 as YFSETQ. Here the CDR3 DNA reads TGCGCCAGCAGCCCCGGGACAGGGTCCTACGAGCAGTACTTC. Residues: CASSPGTGSYEQYF.

The V call is TRBV27, the J call TRBJ1-1; 7 bases align to TRBD1. The CDR3 extends over 14 amino acids. CDR1 MNHEY and CDR2 SMNVEV come from the germline V gene (reference sequence). J lost 6 bases, V lost 4 bases, and 8 bases had no gene match. The CDR3 DNA reads TGTGCCAGCAGTTCAGACAGGGTCTGGGCTGAAGCTTTCTTT. This encodes CASSSDRVWAEAFF.